This TCR beta chain was retrieved from a study of PD-1 blockade in classical Hodgkin lymphoma. The germline V gene has CDR1 SNHLY and CDR2 FYNNEI. The CDR3 runs to 14 residues. Trimming pared 2 bases from V and 5 bases from J, leaving 12 bases between. In the case of this clone: Its target is not known.

Libraries were prepared by immunoSEQ multiplex PCR; TCRdb keeps only in-frame clonotypes and omits some of them. The table shows about 22,000 clones, with 91% occurring only once. Overall study results and limits: Still unresolved is the cause of the repertoire differences, which may be disease activity or prior therapy. Relapsed/refractory patients reportedly had the lowest baseline TCR diversity, below newly diagnosed patients, who were below healthy donors.

The sample's time point: newly diagnosed, previously untreated cHL patient sample. Magnetic negative selection purified CD4+ T cells from thawed PBMCs. Peripheral samples used as comparators were newly diagnosed, untreated classical Hodgkin lymphoma PBMCs. The V and J genes are TRBV2 and TRBJ2-5; the D gene is possibly TRBD2 (5 bases). Material for sequencing was CD4+ T cells from blood. This TCR came from a human donor with classical Hodgkin lymphoma. CDR3 residues: CASSERRLTETQYF. The CDR3 DNA is TGTGCCAGCAGTGAAAGGAGGCTAACGGAGACCCAGTACTTC.